These 9 T cell receptor beta chains share one sample of origin, sequenced in a study of cytomegalovirus exposure and HLA in healthy donors. The repertoire was sequenced with immunoSEQ multiplex PCR; TCRdb's copy has only in-frame clones and lacks some. The sample has about 200,000 clones, less than 85% seen once. The sequenced material came from PBMCs. The origin of the receptors is a woman between 18 and 30 years old in good health and CMV-seronegative.

The chain is built from TRBV7-6 and TRBJ2-7; weak D call: TRBD1 (7 bases). The V end was cut by 5 bases, the J end by 4 bases, with 15 bases between. The CDR3 contains 14 residues. In germline, CDR1 is SGHVS, CDR2 FNYEAQ. The CDR3 DNA reads TGTGCCAGCAGCAGAGGGGACAGCGGGTACGAGCAGTACTTC. It yields the protein CASSRGDSGYEQYF.

The gene calls are TRBV10-3 and TRBJ1-1; D is undetermined. The CDR3 runs to 15 residues. Germline assignment: CDR1 ENHRY and CDR2 SYGVKD. V gave up 0 bases and J gave up 1 base, with 9 bases separating them. The CDR3 protein is CAISESNGGNTEAFF. DNA for the CDR3: TGTGCCATCAGTGAGTCGAATGGAGGGAACACTGAAGCTTTCTTT.

This chain links TRBV6-1 with TRBJ1-1, with 7 bases matching TRBD1. V shed 5 bases and J 1 base; nucleotides not matched to a gene: 4. Germline CDR1 is MNHNS and CDR2 is SASEGT. This CDR3 has 14 residues. Here the CDR3 reads CASSPTGQNTEAFF. The CDR3, as DNA: TGTGCCAGCAGTCCGACAGGGCAGAACACTGAAGCTTTCTTT.

The V and J genes are TRBV30 and TRBJ1-2, with D possibly TRBD1 on 5 matching bases. CDR3 length: 12 residues. Germline V gene sequence: CDR1 GTSNPN, CDR2 SVGIG (reference sequence). Trimming stripped 6 bases from V and 8 bases from J, with 16 bases between. In DNA, the CDR3 is TGTGCCTGCCTAAGGGACGGGCTGGGCTACACCTTC. This codes for CACLRDGLGYTF.

The chain carries TRBV10-3 and TRBJ2-7; D is perhaps TRBD1 (5 bases). V was clipped by 6 bases and J by 1 base, with 13 bases between them. The germline gives CDR1 ENHRY, CDR2 SYGVKD. The CDR3 contains 14 residues. CDR3 nucleotides: TGTGCCATCAGACCAGGGATACAATCCTACGAGCAGTACTTC. It yields the protein CAIRPGIQSYEQYF.

This clone has more than one count but fewer than ten. The rearrangement uses TRBV5-4 and TRBJ1-1; possibly TRBD1 for D (6 bases). V gave up 4 bases and J gave up 5 bases, with 21 bases separating them. The length of the CDR3 is 16 residues. Germline V CDR1 and CDR2: SGHNT, YYREEE (reference sequence). CDR3 DNA: TGTGCCAGCAGCGTCGGGGGGCCCCTGGGCGGGACTGAAGCTTTCTTT. Amino acid sequence: CASSVGGPLGGTEAFF.

The J gene is TRBJ1-2, the V gene TRBV5-1; D unresolved. The germline V gene has CDR1 SGHRS and CDR2 YFSETQ. Trimming removed 4 bases from V and 8 bases from J, with 18 bases in between. The CDR3 contains 14 residues. The DNA for the CDR3 is TGCGCCAGCAGCCCCTCGAGGGCGGATGGGGGCTACACCTTC. It codes for CASSPSRADGGYTF.

The V and J genes are TRBV11-2 and TRBJ1-1; perhaps TRBD1 as D (5 bases). Germline-derived CDR1 and CDR2 are SGHAT and FQNNGV. This CDR3 has 14 residues. V lost 6 bases and J lost 7, with 18 bases in between. The CDR3 here is CASSWRGGSNEAFF. The CDR3 DNA sequence: TGTGCCAGCAGTTGGCGGGGGGGGTCTAATGAAGCTTTCTTT.

The chain uses TRBV27 and TRBJ1-1; tentative D call: TRBD1 (5 bases). Germline CDR1 MNHEY, CDR2 SMNVEV (reference sequence). Trimming left V 5 bases short and J 0 bases short, with 13 bases between. CDR3 length equals 15 residues. The CDR3 reads CASSKLGVMNTEAFF. As DNA, the CDR3 is TGTGCCAGCAGTAAACTAGGGGTCATGAACACTGAAGCTTTCTTT.